This entry features one T cell receptor (beta chain) sequence. It has no known antigen specificity. Qualities for individual bases were not recorded, and no much larger clone is one base off. The collaborating institutions used their own protocols to collect whole blood in K2EDTA tubes. For TCRbeta analysis, collaborator samples were shipped as frozen whole blood, as isolated PBMCs, or as DNA extracted from either sample type. This sample was taken from a study of blood T cell repertoires in COVID-19 (dated by TCRdb to about 2020). About the investigation overall: Samples from collaborators originated in the United States, Italy and Spain and spanned both the acute and convalescent phases of COVID-19. The prospective study material was composed of cDNA or gDNA derived from T cells, B-cell-depleted T cells, or PBMCs. Subjects who had been exposed to COVID-19, were actively infected with it, or had recovered from it provided the deeply sampled blood TCRbeta repertoires that made up the dataset. The repertoires were made available in a free public database intended to serve as a resource for research on the immune response to SARS-CoV-2. The samples were drawn from two sources: the first 160 participants of the ongoing ImmuneRACE study, and 1,254 subjects contributed by 6 global collaborators. Nearly every sample came with metadata listing a de-identified subject ID, COVID-19 status, age in years and sex. Where available, HLA class I and class II types were obtained from metadata supplied by the sample provider rather than from assay-based typing. Paper-wide results and their limitations: The amount of clinical and demographic metadata varied by source and participant and was provided uncurated.

CDR1 and CDR2 are drawn from the germline V gene (reference sequence): MNHEY, SMNVEV. Reading from cysteine to phenylalanine, the CDR3 counts 14 amino acids. The read is trimmed to its CDR3 DNA, 42 bases read in frame from base 1. Trimming removed 5 bases from V and 7 bases from J, leaving 14 bases between the germline ends. TCRbeta CDR3 regions were amplified from genomic DNA by means of the immunoSEQ Assay, a bias-controlled multiplex PCR. Per the source publication's procedure: Within the assay, amplification of reference gene primers was used to estimate how many nucleated cells each sample contained. To quantify the absolute abundance of each unique TCRbeta CDR3 rearrangement, sequence reads were collapsed and filtered. For each sample, productive Simpson clonality was calculated as the square root of Simpson's diversity index across productive rearrangements. The table comes from immuneACCESS by way of TCRdb, which keeps in-frame sequences with V and J called. Part of the clones is missing from these tables; in studies checked, under half for an unresolved V gene and the rest for unknown reasons. Clone size and V and J calls were adopted from that table, with D and trimming inferred from the DNA. The sample table contains roughly 92,000 clones; only one count was recorded for about 90% of them. The ten largest clones take up about 4.3% of the sample.

Recombination linked TRBV27 to TRBJ1-4; a tentative D call is TRBD1 (6 bases match). Sequencing was carried out using peripheral blood. This TCR was recovered from a woman over 75 with active or convalescent COVID-19. The DNA sequence reads TGTGCCAGCAGTCCCCAGGGGCCGGGTGAAAAACTGTTTTTT. Translated, it reads CASSPQGPGEKLFF.